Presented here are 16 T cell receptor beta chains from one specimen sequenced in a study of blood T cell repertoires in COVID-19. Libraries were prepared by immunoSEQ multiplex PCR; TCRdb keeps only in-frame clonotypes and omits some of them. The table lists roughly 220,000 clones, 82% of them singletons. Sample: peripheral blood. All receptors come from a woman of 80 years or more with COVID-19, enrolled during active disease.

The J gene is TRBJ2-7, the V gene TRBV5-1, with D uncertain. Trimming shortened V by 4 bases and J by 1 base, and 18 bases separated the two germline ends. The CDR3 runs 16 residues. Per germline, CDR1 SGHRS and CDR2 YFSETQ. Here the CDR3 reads CASSPRGDSDSYEQYF. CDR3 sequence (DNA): TGCGCCAGCAGCCCCCGAGGAGACTCAGATTCCTACGAGCAGTACTTC.

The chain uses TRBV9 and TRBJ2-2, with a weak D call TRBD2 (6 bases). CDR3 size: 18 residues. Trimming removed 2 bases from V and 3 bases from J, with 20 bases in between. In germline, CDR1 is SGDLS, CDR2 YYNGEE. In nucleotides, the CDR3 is TGTGCCAGCAGCGTGGAGGGATTATCTGGTCGCTACACCGGGGAGCTGTTTTTT. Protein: CASSVEGLSGRYTGELFF.

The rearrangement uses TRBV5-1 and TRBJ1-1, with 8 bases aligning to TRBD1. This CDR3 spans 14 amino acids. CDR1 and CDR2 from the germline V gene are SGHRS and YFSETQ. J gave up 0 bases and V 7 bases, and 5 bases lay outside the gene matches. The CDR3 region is CASGQGGVNTEAFF. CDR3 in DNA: TGCGCCAGCGGACAGGGAGGGGTGAACACTGAAGCTTTCTTT.

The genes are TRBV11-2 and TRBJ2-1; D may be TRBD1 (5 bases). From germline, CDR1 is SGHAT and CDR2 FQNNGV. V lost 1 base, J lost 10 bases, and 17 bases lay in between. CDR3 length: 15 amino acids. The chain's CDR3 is CASSLAGALWEEQFF. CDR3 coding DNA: TGTGCCAGCAGCTTAGCTGGGGCCTTATGGGAAGAGCAGTTCTTC.

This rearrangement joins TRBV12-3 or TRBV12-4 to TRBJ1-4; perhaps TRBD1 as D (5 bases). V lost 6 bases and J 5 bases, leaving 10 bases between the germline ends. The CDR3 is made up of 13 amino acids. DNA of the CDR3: TGTGCCAGCAGGGGGCTGGGGAATGAAAAACTGTTTTTT. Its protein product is CASRGLGNEKLFF.

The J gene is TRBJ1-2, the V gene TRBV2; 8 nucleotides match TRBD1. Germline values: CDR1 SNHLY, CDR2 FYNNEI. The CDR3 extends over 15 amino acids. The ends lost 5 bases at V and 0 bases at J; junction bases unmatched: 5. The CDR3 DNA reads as TGTGCCAGCAGTCGGCAGGGGGCTGCTAACTATGGCTACACCTTC. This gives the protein CASSRQGAANYGYTF. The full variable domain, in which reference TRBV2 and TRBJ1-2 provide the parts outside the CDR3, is EPEVTQTPSHQVTQMGQEVILRCVPISNHLYFYWYRQILGQKVEFLVSFYNNEISEKSEIFDDQFSVERPDGSNFTLKIRSTKLEDSAMYFCASSRQGAANYGYTFGSGTRLTVV.

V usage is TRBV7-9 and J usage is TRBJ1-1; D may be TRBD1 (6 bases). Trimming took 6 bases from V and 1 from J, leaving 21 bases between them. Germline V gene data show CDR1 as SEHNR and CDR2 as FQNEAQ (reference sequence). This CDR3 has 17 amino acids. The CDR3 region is CASSVTSRGATNTEAFF. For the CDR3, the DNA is TGTGCCAGCAGTGTAACATCTCGGGGGGCCACGAACACTGAAGCTTTCTTT.

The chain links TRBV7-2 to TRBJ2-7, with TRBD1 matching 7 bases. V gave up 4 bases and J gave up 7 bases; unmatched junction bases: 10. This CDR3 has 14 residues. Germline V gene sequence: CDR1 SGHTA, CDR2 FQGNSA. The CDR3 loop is CASSSQGRVGEQYF. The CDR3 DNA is TGTGCCAGCAGCTCACAGGGGCGGGTGGGGGAGCAGTACTTC. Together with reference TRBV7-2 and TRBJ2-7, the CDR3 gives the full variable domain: GAGVSQSPSNKVTEKGKDVELRCDPISGHTALYWYRQSLGQGLEFLIYFQGNSAPDKSGLPSDRFSAERTGGSVSTLTIQRTQQEDSAVYLCASSSQGRVGEQYFGPGTRLTVT.

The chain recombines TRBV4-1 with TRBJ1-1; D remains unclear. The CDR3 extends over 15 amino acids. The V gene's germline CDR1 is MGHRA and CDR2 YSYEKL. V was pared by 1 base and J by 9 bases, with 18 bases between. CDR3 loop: CASSQGGLGEGKAFF. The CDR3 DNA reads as TGCGCCAGCAGCCAAGGTGGCCTCGGGGAAGGGAAAGCTTTCTTT.

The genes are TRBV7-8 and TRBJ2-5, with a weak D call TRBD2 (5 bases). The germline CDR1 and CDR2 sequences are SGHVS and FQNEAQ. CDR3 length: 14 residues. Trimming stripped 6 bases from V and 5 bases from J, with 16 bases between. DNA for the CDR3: TGTGCCAGCAGTTCTCGAGCGAGAGGGGAGACCCAGTACTTC. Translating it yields CASSSRARGETQYF. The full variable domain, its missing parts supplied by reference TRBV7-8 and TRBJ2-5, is GAGVSQSPRYKVAKRGQDVALRCDPISGHVSLFWYQQALGQGPEFLTYFQNEAQLDKSGLPSDRFFAERPEGSVSTLKIQRTQQEDSAVYLCASSSRARGETQYFGPGTRLLVL.

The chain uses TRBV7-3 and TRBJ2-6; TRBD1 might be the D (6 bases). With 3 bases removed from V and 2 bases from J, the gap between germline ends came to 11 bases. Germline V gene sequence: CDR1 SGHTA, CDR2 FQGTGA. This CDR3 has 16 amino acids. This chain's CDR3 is CASSLKGGTGANVLTF. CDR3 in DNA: TGTGCCAGCAGCTTGAAAGGGGGAACTGGGGCCAACGTCCTGACTTTC.

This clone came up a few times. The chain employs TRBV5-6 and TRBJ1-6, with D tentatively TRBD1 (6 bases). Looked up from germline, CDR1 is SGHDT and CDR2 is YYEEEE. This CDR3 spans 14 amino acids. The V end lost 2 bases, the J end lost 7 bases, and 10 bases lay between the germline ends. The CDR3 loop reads CASSLQGANSPLHF. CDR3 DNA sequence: TGTGCCAGCAGCTTACAGGGAGCCAATTCACCCCTCCACTTT.

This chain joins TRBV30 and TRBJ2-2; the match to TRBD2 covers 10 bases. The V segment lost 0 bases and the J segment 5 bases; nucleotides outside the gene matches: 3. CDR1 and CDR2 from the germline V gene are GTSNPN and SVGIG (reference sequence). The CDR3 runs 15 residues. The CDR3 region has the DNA TGTGCCTGGAGTGTGGTTAGCGGGGGGACCGGGGAGCTGTTTTTT. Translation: CAWSVVSGGTGELFF.

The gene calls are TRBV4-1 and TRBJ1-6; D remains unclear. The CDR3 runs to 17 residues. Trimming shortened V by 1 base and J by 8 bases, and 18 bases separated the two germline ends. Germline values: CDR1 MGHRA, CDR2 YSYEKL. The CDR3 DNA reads TGCGCCAGCAGCCAAGCCGAGATAGCCCAAAAGTATTCACCCCTCCACTTT. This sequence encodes CASSQAEIAQKYSPLHF.

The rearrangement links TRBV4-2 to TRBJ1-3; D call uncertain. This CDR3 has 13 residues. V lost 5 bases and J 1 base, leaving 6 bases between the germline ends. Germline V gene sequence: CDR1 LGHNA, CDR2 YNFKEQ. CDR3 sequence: CASSSLSGNTIYF. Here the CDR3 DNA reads TGTGCCAGCAGCTCCCTTTCTGGAAACACCATATATTTT.

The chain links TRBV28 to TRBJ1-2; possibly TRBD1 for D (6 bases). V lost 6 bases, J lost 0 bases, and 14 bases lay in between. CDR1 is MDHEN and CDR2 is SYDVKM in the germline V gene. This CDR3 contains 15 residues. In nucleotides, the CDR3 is TGTGCCAGCAGCCTCACAGGGCCAGCTAACTATGGCTACACCTTC. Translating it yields CASSLTGPANYGYTF.